Below, 21 T cell receptor beta chains from the same sample are listed, as sequenced in a study of cytomegalovirus exposure and HLA in healthy donors. The PCR contained 60 Vbeta and 13 Jbeta primers. The assay was immunoSEQ multiplex PCR, and TCRdb's table has in-frame clones only and misses some. The top ten hold about 1.2% of the sample, which has roughly 200,000 clones, roughly a tenth seen once. Sample: PBMCs. All receptors come from a woman aged 25-40 years in good health and CMV-seropositive.

The CDR3 nucleotides read TGCGCCAGCAGCTTGGCCGGGACAGGGGCGACCTACGAGCAGTACTTC. It codes for CASSLAGTGATYEQYF. This chain connects TRBV5-1 to TRBJ2-7; the match to TRBD1 covers 10 bases. Germline CDR1 SGHRS, CDR2 YFSETQ. V was clipped by 0 bases and J by 2 bases; unmatched bases: 5. The CDR3 runs 16 residues.

This clone showed up just a few times. V and J are TRBV9 and TRBJ1-4, with D unresolved. V gave up 3 bases and J gave up 10 bases, with 19 bases separating them. Germline CDR1 and CDR2: SGDLS and YYNGEE. The CDR3 contains 15 residues. The CDR3 here is CASSADFSPARKLFF. DNA of the CDR3: TGTGCCAGCAGCGCGGACTTCTCCCCCGCTCGAAAACTGTTTTTT. The full variable domain, with the rest looked up from reference TRBV9 and TRBJ1-4, is DSGVTQTPKHLITATGQRVTLRCSPRSGDLSVYWYQQSLDQGLQFLIQYYNGEERAKGNILERFSAQQFPDLHSELNLSSLELGDSALYFCASSADFSPARKLFFGSGTQLSVL.

Only a few counts were recorded for this clone. The chain's CDR3 is CASSDPQTRELGETQYF. DNA for the CDR3: TGTGCCAGCAGTGACCCCCAGACGCGGGAGCTTGGAGAGACCCAGTACTTC. V gene TRBV6-4 combines with J gene TRBJ2-5; 7 bases map to TRBD2. The CDR3 is 17 residues long. Germline V CDR1 and CDR2: MRHNA, SNTAGT. J gave up 4 bases and V 2 bases, and 13 bases lay outside the gene matches.

This clone appeared a few times. V gene TRBV7-9 combines with J gene TRBJ2-7; 8 bases are a match to TRBD2. CDR1 is SEHNR, CDR2 FQNEAQ, per germline (reference sequence). Trimming took 0 bases from V and 4 from J; bases not matched to a gene: 5. CDR3 size: 15 residues. CDR3: CASSLAPGGGYEQYF. CDR3 DNA sequence: TGTGCCAGCAGCTTAGCCCCGGGGGGGGGATACGAGCAGTACTTC.

This clone was picked up a small number of times. The chain employs TRBV11-2 and TRBJ1-2; no definite D call. V lost 0 bases, J lost 3 bases, and 11 bases lay in between. The CDR3 is 15 amino acids. Per the germline V gene, CDR1 is SGHAT and CDR2 is FQNNGV. The DNA of the CDR3 is TGTGCCAGCAGCTTAGATACAACGGGGTACTATGGCTACACCTTC. It is translated as CASSLDTTGYYGYTF.

V usage is TRBV25-1 and J usage is TRBJ2-1; 9 nucleotides match TRBD2. V lost 11 bases to trimming and J lost 9 bases; unmatched junction nucleotides: 11. The V gene's germline CDR1 is MGHDK and CDR2 SYGVNS. The CDR3 has 13 amino acids. In nucleotides, the CDR3 is TGTGCCGGACGGGCTAGCGGGAAAGCTGAGCAGTTCTTC. Protein: CAGRASGKAEQFF. The variable domain in full, with the rest retrieved from reference TRBV25-1 and TRBJ2-1, is EADIYQTPRYLVIGTGKKITLECSQTMGHDKMYWYQQDPGMELHLIHYSYGVNSTEKGDLSSESTVSRIRTEHFPLTLESARPSHTSQYLCAGRASGKAEQFFGPGTRLTVL.

This clone was detected only a few times. The genes are TRBV5-1 and TRBJ2-3; TRBD2 agrees at 14 bases. Germline V gene data show CDR1 as SGHRS and CDR2 as YFSETQ. CDR3 size: 15 residues. V was clipped by 3 bases and J by 5 bases; unmatched bases: 2. The CDR3 protein is CASSSGLAGGDTQYF. The CDR3, as DNA: TGCGCCAGCAGCTCAGGACTAGCGGGAGGAGATACGCAGTATTTT.

This sequence joins TRBV4-1 and TRBJ2-3; the D is unclear. Germline loops: CDR1 MGHRA, CDR2 YSYEKL. V was clipped by 2 bases and J by 0 bases, with 6 bases between them. The CDR3 is made up of 14 amino acids. The CDR3 is CASSQQISTDTQYF. DNA for the CDR3: TGCGCCAGCAGCCAACAGATTAGCACAGATACGCAGTATTTT.

In this sample, this clone turned up a few times. The chain employs TRBV29-1 and TRBJ2-1; 11 bases match TRBD1. Germline V gives CDR1 SQVTM, CDR2 ANQGSEA. Germline trimming cut 6 bases from V and 8 bases from J; bases unmatched to any gene: 9. The CDR3 has 14 residues. CDR3 loop: CSVGEGQGGHEQFF. Written as DNA, the CDR3 is TGCAGCGTCGGCGAGGGACAGGGGGGACATGAGCAGTTCTTC.

The chain joins TRBV7-2 to TRBJ2-7; D is possibly TRBD2 (5 bases). This CDR3 region has 13 residues. CDR1 is SGHTA and CDR2 is FQGNSA in the germline V gene. The V gene lost 5 bases and the J gene lost 4 bases, with 12 bases spanning the gap. The CDR3 spells CASSGGRSYEQYF. The CDR3 DNA follows: TGTGCCAGCAGCGGAGGACGGTCATACGAGCAGTACTTC. Supplemented by reference TRBV7-2 and TRBJ2-7, the full variable domain reads GAGVSQSPSNKVTEKGKDVELRCDPISGHTALYWYRQSLGQGLEFLIYFQGNSAPDKSGLPSDRFSAERTGGSVSTLTIQRTQQEDSAVYLCASSGGRSYEQYFGPGTRLTVT.

The chain recombines TRBV5-4 with TRBJ2-7; 8 positions agree with TRBD2. The CDR3 covers 16 residues. Looked up from germline, CDR1 is SGHNT and CDR2 is YYREEE (reference sequence). Losses at the gene ends were 4 bases for V and 7 bases for J; bases not matched to a gene: 16. Here the CDR3 DNA reads TGTGCCAGCAGCACCGGCGCGGCGGGAGGCCTCGGGGAGCAGTACTTC. It encodes CASSTGAAGGLGEQYF.

This clone showed up just a few times. This chain joins TRBV2 and TRBJ1-4, with D possibly matching TRBD1 (5 bases). Germline values: CDR1 SNHLY, CDR2 FYNNEI. V gave up 7 bases and J gave up 8 bases, with 14 bases separating them. The CDR3 is 13 amino acids. CDR3: CASTSGGMEKLFF. CDR3 DNA: TGTGCCAGCACTTCCGGGGGGATGGAAAAACTGTTTTTT.

The V gene is TRBV6-1, the J gene TRBJ2-1, with 10 bases lining up with TRBD2. Germline-derived CDR1 and CDR2 are MNHNS and SASEGT. The CDR3 length is 15 residues. The trim removed 7 bases at V and 5 bases at J, leaving 8 bases unmatched. CDR3: CASIPSGGGHNEQFF. The CDR3 nucleotides are TGTGCCAGCATCCCTAGCGGGGGAGGCCACAATGAGCAGTTCTTC.

This clone occurred a few times. The rearrangement joins TRBV5-4 to TRBJ2-3, with a possible D match to TRBD2 (7 bases). The ends were cut back, 0 bases at V and 1 base at J, with 9 bases in the middle. The germline V gene encodes CDR1 SGHNT and CDR2 YYREEE (reference sequence). This CDR3 contains 15 residues. This chain's CDR3 is CASSLEGGGTDTQYF. CDR3 DNA: TGTGCCAGCAGCTTGGAGGGGGGGGGCACAGATACGCAGTATTTT.

This rearrangement joins TRBV27 to TRBJ2-7; the match to TRBD2 covers 7 bases. This CDR3 has 15 amino acids. CDR1 and CDR2 (germline): MNHEY, SMNVEV (reference sequence). V was pared by 2 bases and J by 3 bases, with 7 bases of the junction left unmatched. The CDR3 sequence: CASSLSLAVSYEQYF. The CDR3 DNA sequence: TGTGCCAGCAGTTTAAGTCTAGCGGTAAGCTACGAGCAGTACTTC.

The CDR3 protein is CASSSTGEVTGELFF. The CDR3 DNA follows: TGTGCCAGCAGTTCCACGGGAGAGGTCACCGGGGAGCTGTTTTTT. The V and J genes are TRBV6-6 and TRBJ2-2; possible D gene TRBD2, 6 bases. Between the trimmed V and J ends, which lost 4 bases and 4 bases, there was a span of 13 bases. This CDR3 comprises 15 residues. Germline CDR1 is MNHNY and CDR2 is SVGAGI (reference sequence).

The J gene is TRBJ1-2, the V gene TRBV11-2; a possible D gene is TRBD1 (5 bases). V lost 4 bases and J lost 4, with 22 bases in between. Germline V gene lookup returns CDR1 SGHAT and CDR2 FQNNGV. The CDR3 sequence is 17 residues long. This CDR3 is CASSSTVRAPAAYGYTF. CDR3 bases: TGTGCCAGCAGCTCGACAGTCAGGGCTCCGGCTGCCTATGGCTACACCTTC.

The genes are TRBV11-2 and TRBJ1-1; D is ambiguous. The CDR3 sequence is 12 residues long. CDR1 is SGHAT, CDR2 FQNNGV, per germline. V gave up 1 base and J gave up 6 bases, with 6 bases separating them. The CDR3 nucleotides read TGTGCCAGCAGCTTAGTCCTCTCTGAAGCTTTCTTT. Amino acids: CASSLVLSEAFF.

In its sample, this clone was seen a few times. The genes are TRBV6-6 and TRBJ2-2; TRBD2 is a possible D gene (5 bases). The V and J ends lost 4 bases and 12 bases respectively, with 15 bases between them. The germline gives CDR1 MNHNY, CDR2 SVGAGI (reference sequence). CDR3 length equals 13 residues. The CDR3 coding sequence is TGTGCCAGCAGTTTCACCGGGGAGCTGAAGCTGTTTTTT. Translating it yields CASSFTGELKLFF.

This clone was detected only a few times. This sequence joins TRBV5-6 and TRBJ1-2; a weak D match, TRBD1 (5 bases). Germline V gene data show CDR1 as SGHDT and CDR2 as YYEEEE. The V gene lost 3 bases and the J gene lost 0 bases, with 24 bases spanning the gap. The CDR3 spans 19 residues. CDR3 nucleotides: TGTGCCAGCAGCTCACCGACAGTCTCTGCATTGAAGTCTAACTATGGCTACACCTTC. Protein sequence: CASSSPTVSALKSNYGYTF.

The chain uses TRBV12-2 and TRBJ1-5; the tabulated D call, TRBD1, remains unverified against the DNA. TRBV12-2 counts as a pseudogene. There are 16 residues in the CDR3. CDR3 in DNA: TGTGCAAGTCGCTTATTCCGGTCAGGGGGCGTTCAGCCCCAGCATTTT. It yields the protein CASRLFRSGGVQPQHF.